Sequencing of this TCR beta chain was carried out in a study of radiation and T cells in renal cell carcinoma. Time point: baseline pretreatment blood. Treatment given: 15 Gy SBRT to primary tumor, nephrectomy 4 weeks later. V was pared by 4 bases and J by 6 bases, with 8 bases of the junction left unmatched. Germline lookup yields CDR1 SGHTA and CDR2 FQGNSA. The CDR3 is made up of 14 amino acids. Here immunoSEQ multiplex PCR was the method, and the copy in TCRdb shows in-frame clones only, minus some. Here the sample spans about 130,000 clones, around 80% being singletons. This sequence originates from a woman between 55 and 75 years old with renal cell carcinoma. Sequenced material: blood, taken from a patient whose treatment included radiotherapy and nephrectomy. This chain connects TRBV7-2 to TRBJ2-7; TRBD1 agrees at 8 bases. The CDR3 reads CASSYGQGGLEQYF. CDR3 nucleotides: TGTGCCAGCAGCTACGGACAGGGAGGTCTCGAGCAGTACTTC.